These T cell receptor beta chains were read from a single sample in a study of identical twins. TCRdb passed the 5' RACE reads through MiXCR, listing each CDR3 protein once. The sample records roughly 770,000 distinct CDR3 sequences, around a sixth being singletons. These same data were also listed under a study on T cells expressing NK-cell markers.

The sample comprised PBMCs. The receptor set was obtained from a woman aged 18 to 35 in good health. The CDR3 runs from the conserved cysteine through the conserved F or W. D genes are given only for firm matches. Size is omitted from some rows. Given values are once, few, many or a class for expanded clones.

J gene: TRBJ2-1
V gene: TRBV27
clone size: .
D gene: TRBD2
CDR3 DNA: TGTGCCAGCAGGGCTCTAGCGGAGCCTTACAATGAGCAGTTCTTC
CDR3 protein: CASRALAEPYNEQFF

J gene: TRBJ2-4
V gene: TRBV27
clone size: .
D gene: TRBD2
CDR3 DNA: TGTGCCAGCAGTTCCCGACTAGCGGGAGACAAAAACATTCAGTACTTC
CDR3 protein: CASSSRLAGDKNIQYF

J gene: TRBJ2-1
V gene: TRBV15
clone size: few
D gene: .
CDR3 DNA: TGTGCCACCAGCAGAGGGCCCCTAGGATCTGAGCAGTTCTTC
CDR3 protein: CATSRGPLGSEQFF

J gene: TRBJ2-3
V gene: TRBV9
clone size: .
D gene: .
CDR3 DNA: TGTGCCAGCAGCGTAGAATCGAGGGCAGATACGCAGTATTTT
CDR3 protein: CASSVESRADTQYF

J gene: TRBJ2-1
V gene: TRBV29-1
clone size: .
D gene: .
CDR3 DNA: TGCAGCGGTTTTGGGGGGTCCTACAATGAGCAGTTCTTC
CDR3 protein: CSGFGGSYNEQFF

J gene: TRBJ1-4
V gene: TRBV9
clone size: .
D gene: .
CDR3 DNA: TGTGCCAGCAGCCCGTGGCAAGGTGGGGAAAAACTGTTTTTT
CDR3 protein: CASSPWQGGEKLFF

J gene: TRBJ2-7
V gene: TRBV20-1
clone size: few
D gene: TRBD1
CDR3 DNA: TGCAGTGCTAAGACAGGGATGAGCGACGAGCAGTACTTC
CDR3 protein: CSAKTGMSDEQYF

J gene: TRBJ1-2
V gene: TRBV5-1
clone size: many
D gene: .
CDR3 DNA: TGCGCCAGCAGCTTGAATGGACAGCTCTATGGCTACACCTTC
CDR3 protein: CASSLNGQLYGYTF

J gene: TRBJ2-7
V gene: TRBV12-3/TRBV12-4
clone size: many
D gene: TRBD2
CDR3 DNA: TGTGCCAGCACTCCGGGGGGGCAGGGATCCTCCTACGAGCAGTACTTC
CDR3 protein: CASTPGGQGSSYEQYF

J gene: TRBJ2-7
V gene: TRBV7-9
clone size: .
D gene: TRBD1
CDR3 DNA: TGTGCCAGCAGCTTATGGGGAGGGACAGGGTACGAGCAGTACTTC
CDR3 protein: CASSLWGGTGYEQYF

J gene: TRBJ2-1
V gene: TRBV14
clone size: .
D gene: TRBD2
CDR3 DNA: TGTGCCAGCAGCCTCAGACTAGCGGGAGGGAGCTCCTACAATGAGCAGTTCTTC
CDR3 protein: CASSLRLAGGSSYNEQFF

J gene: TRBJ2-1
V gene: TRBV7-2
clone size: few
D gene: TRBD2
CDR3 DNA: TGTGCCAGCAGCGCCAGACTAGCGGGAGGTTTCTTC
CDR3 protein: CASSARLAGGFF

J gene: TRBJ2-7
V gene: TRBV6-5
clone size: few
D gene: TRBD1
CDR3 DNA: TGTGCCAGCAGAACAGGGGACGAGCAGTACTTC
CDR3 protein: CASRTGDEQYF

J gene: TRBJ2-7
V gene: TRBV20-1
clone size: .
D gene: TRBD2
CDR3 DNA: TGCAGTGCCCGCTCGGCGGGAGGTCTTACCTACGAGCAGTACTTC
CDR3 protein: CSARSAGGLTYEQYF

J gene: TRBJ1-5
V gene: TRBV12-3/TRBV12-4
clone size: many
D gene: .
CDR3 DNA: TGTGCCAGCAGTTTATCCCACATTAGCAATCAGCCCCAGCATTTT
CDR3 protein: CASSLSHISNQPQHF

J gene: TRBJ1-2
V gene: TRBV4-3
clone size: .
D gene: .
CDR3 DNA: TGCGCCAGCAGCCAAGATTATAACAAGTTAAACTATGGCTACACCTTC
CDR3 protein: CASSQDYNKLNYGYTF

J gene: TRBJ2-3
V gene: TRBV20-1
clone size: few
D gene: .
CDR3 DNA: TGCAGTGCTAGAGCTTATGGGATATCTTCGCAGTATTTT
CDR3 protein: CSARAYGISSQYF

J gene: TRBJ2-1
V gene: TRBV4-3
clone size: .
D gene: .
CDR3 DNA: TGCGCCAGCAGCCAGCTGCCGATTAGCGTGAGTGAGCAGTTCTTC
CDR3 protein: CASSQLPISVSEQFF

J gene: TRBJ2-7
V gene: TRBV13
clone size: .
D gene: .
CDR3 DNA: TGTGCCAGCAGCTTAGAATTATCGGGATACGAGCAGTACTTC
CDR3 protein: CASSLELSGYEQYF

J gene: TRBJ1-5
V gene: TRBV15
clone size: few
D gene: .
CDR3 DNA: TGTGCCACCAGCAGAGATGGGGCTAGCAATCAGCCCCAGCATTTT
CDR3 protein: CATSRDGASNQPQHF

J gene: TRBJ2-7
V gene: TRBV15
clone size: .
D gene: TRBD2
CDR3 DNA: TGTGCCACCAGCAGAGACCCAACGGGGACTAGCGGGTACGAGCAGTACTTC
CDR3 protein: CATSRDPTGTSGYEQYF

J gene: TRBJ1-1
V gene: TRBV6-5
clone size: many
D gene: .
CDR3 DNA: TGTGCCAGCAGTTACTCGGCCGGGAACACTGAAGCTTTCTTT
CDR3 protein: CASSYSAGNTEAFF

J gene: TRBJ1-3
V gene: TRBV12-3/TRBV12-4
clone size: few
D gene: .
CDR3 DNA: TGTGCCAGCAGTTTAGGGGAATCTGGAAACACCATATATTTT
CDR3 protein: CASSLGESGNTIYF

J gene: TRBJ2-1
V gene: TRBV5-1
clone size: few
D gene: .
CDR3 DNA: TGCGCCAGCAGCTTGCGGGGCAGCTACTACAATGAGCAGTTCTTC
CDR3 protein: CASSLRGSYYNEQFF

J gene: TRBJ2-1
V gene: TRBV29-1
clone size: few
D gene: .
CDR3 DNA: TGCAGCGTTCGGTCAAGCTCCTACAATGAGCAGTTCTTC
CDR3 protein: CSVRSSSYNEQFF

J gene: TRBJ2-7
V gene: TRBV4-2
clone size: few
D gene: .
CDR3 DNA: TGTGCCAGCAGCCAAGATGACCAGCCCCGGCGGCCCTACGAGCAGTACTTC
CDR3 protein: CASSQDDQPRRPYEQYF

J gene: TRBJ1-2
V gene: TRBV7-2
clone size: many
D gene: TRBD1
CDR3 DNA: TGTGCCAGCAGCTTACAGGGAGGGGGCACCTATGGCTACACCTTC
CDR3 protein: CASSLQGGGTYGYTF

J gene: TRBJ2-5
V gene: TRBV11-2
clone size: many
D gene: TRBD1
CDR3 DNA: TGTGCCAGCAGCCGCACGACAGGGGATGAGACCCAGTACTTC
CDR3 protein: CASSRTTGDETQYF

J gene: TRBJ2-3
V gene: TRBV11-2
clone size: many
D gene: TRBD2
CDR3 DNA: TGTGCCAGCAGCTTAAGGGCTGCGACTAGCGGGAGGGCCATTTCAGATACGCAGTATTTT
CDR3 protein: CASSLRAATSGRAISDTQYF

J gene: TRBJ2-1
V gene: TRBV3-1
clone size: .
D gene: TRBD2
CDR3 DNA: TGTGCCAGCAGCCAAGCTGGGGCTAGCGGTCATAAATCCTACAATGAGCAGTTCTTC
CDR3 protein: CASSQAGASGHKSYNEQFF

J gene: TRBJ2-1
V gene: TRBV3-1
clone size: few
D gene: .
CDR3 DNA: TGTGCCAGCAGCCAAGAAGCCATCGACAATGAGCAGTTCTTC
CDR3 protein: CASSQEAIDNEQFF

J gene: TRBJ2-5
V gene: TRBV7-2
clone size: .
D gene: TRBD2
CDR3 DNA: TGTGCCAGCAGCCCTAGCGGGTTTTACCAAGAGACCCAGTACTTC
CDR3 protein: CASSPSGFYQETQYF

J gene: TRBJ1-1
V gene: TRBV29-1
clone size: few
D gene: .
CDR3 DNA: TGCAGCGCCGACGGTAGAAACACTGAAGCTTTCTTT
CDR3 protein: CSADGRNTEAFF

J gene: TRBJ2-1
V gene: TRBV7-9
clone size: .
D gene: .
CDR3 DNA: TGTGCCAGCAGCTCGGAGTGGGGGGGCCTTAACAATGAGCAGTTCTTC
CDR3 protein: CASSSEWGGLNNEQFF

J gene: TRBJ2-5
V gene: TRBV12-3/TRBV12-4
clone size: .
D gene: .
CDR3 DNA: TGTGCCAGCAGTTTGGTCAGGGCAGGAGAGACCCAGTACTTC
CDR3 protein: CASSLVRAGETQYF

J gene: TRBJ1-5
V gene: TRBV29-1
clone size: .
D gene: .
CDR3 DNA: TGCAGCGTTGCACGGACGGTTGACCAGCCCCAGCATTTT
CDR3 protein: CSVARTVDQPQHF

J gene: TRBJ2-2
V gene: TRBV12-3/TRBV12-4
clone size: .
D gene: .
CDR3 DNA: TGTGCCAGCAGTCGGACGTACCTCGAATCCTTGGCCGGGGAGCTGTTTTTT
CDR3 protein: CASSRTYLESLAGELFF

J gene: TRBJ1-3
V gene: TRBV6-2/TRBV6-3
clone size: few
D gene: .
CDR3 DNA: TGTGCCAGCAGCAACGGACTGAGAAACACCATATATTTT
CDR3 protein: CASSNGLRNTIYF

J gene: TRBJ2-2
V gene: TRBV3-1
clone size: few
D gene: .
CDR3 DNA: TGTGCCAGCAGCCCCGGGGGTTTCCGGGAGCTGTTTTTT
CDR3 protein: CASSPGGFRELFF

J gene: TRBJ2-5
V gene: TRBV25-1
clone size: .
D gene: .
CDR3 DNA: TGTGCCAGCAGTGTGAGGGGGTCGGGCGTTAATCAAGAGACCCAGTACTTC
CDR3 protein: CASSVRGSGVNQETQYF

J gene: TRBJ2-1
V gene: TRBV6-5
clone size: .
D gene: .
CDR3 DNA: TGTGCCAGCAGTTCCCGGGACGGAGAACTATACAATGAGCAGTTCTTC
CDR3 protein: CASSSRDGELYNEQFF

J gene: TRBJ1-2
V gene: TRBV6-6
clone size: few
D gene: .
CDR3 DNA: TGTGCCAGCAGTTACTCGAGGGGGGGCGGCTACACCTTC
CDR3 protein: CASSYSRGGGYTF

J gene: TRBJ1-1
V gene: TRBV7-2
clone size: few
D gene: .
CDR3 DNA: TGTGCCAGCAGCTTCTGGCGGACGGAGAACACTGAAGCTTTCTTT
CDR3 protein: CASSFWRTENTEAFF

J gene: TRBJ1-1
V gene: TRBV7-9
clone size: few
D gene: .
CDR3 DNA: TGTGCCAGCAGCTCCCCAAGGCCGGGGAGGGCTGAAGCTTTCTTT
CDR3 protein: CASSSPRPGRAEAFF